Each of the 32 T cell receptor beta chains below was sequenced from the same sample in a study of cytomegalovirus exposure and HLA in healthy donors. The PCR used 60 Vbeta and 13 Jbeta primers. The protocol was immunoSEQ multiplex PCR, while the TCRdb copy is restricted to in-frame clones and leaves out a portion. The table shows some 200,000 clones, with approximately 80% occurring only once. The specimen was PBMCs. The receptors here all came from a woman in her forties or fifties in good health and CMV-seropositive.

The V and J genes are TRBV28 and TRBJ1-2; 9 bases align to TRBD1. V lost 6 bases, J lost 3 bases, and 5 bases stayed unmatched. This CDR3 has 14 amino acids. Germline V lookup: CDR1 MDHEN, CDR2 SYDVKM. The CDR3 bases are TGTGCCAGCAGACGGACAGGGGAAGACTATGGCTACACCTTC. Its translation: CASRRTGEDYGYTF.

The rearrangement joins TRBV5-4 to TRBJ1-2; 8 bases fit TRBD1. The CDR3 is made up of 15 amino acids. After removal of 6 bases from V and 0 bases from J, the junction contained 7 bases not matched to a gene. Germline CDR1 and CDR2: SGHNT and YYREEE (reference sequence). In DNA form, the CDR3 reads TGTGCCAGCAACGACCGGGACAGGTCTAACTATGGCTACACCTTC. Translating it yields CASNDRDRSNYGYTF. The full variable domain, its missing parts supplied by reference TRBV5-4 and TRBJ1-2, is ETGVTQSPTHLIKTRGQQVTLRCSSQSGHNTVSWYQQALGQGPQFIFQYYREEENGRGNFPPRFSGLQFPNYSSELNVNALELDDSALYLCASNDRDRSNYGYTFGSGTRLTVV.

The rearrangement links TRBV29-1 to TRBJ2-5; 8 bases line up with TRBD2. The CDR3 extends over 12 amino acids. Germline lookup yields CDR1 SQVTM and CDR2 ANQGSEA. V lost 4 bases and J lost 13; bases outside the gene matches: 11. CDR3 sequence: CSVVASGYRPYF. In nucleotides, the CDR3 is TGCAGCGTTGTAGCTAGCGGGTATCGTCCGTACTTC.

The CDR3 DNA reads as TGTGCCAGCTCACTCTCCGACAATACGAACACTGAAGCTTTCTTT. Encoded protein: CASSLSDNTNTEAFF. The chain combines TRBV18 with TRBJ1-1, with no clear D. Trimming cost V 4 bases and J 1 base, with 13 bases left between them. From germline, CDR1 is KGHSH and CDR2 LQKENI. The CDR3 runs to 15 residues. The whole variable domain, filled in from reference TRBV18 and TRBJ1-1, reads NAGVMQNPRHLVRRRGQEARLRCSPMKGHSHVYWYRQLPEEGLKFMVYLQKENIIDESGMPKERFSAEFPKEGPSILRIQQVVRGDSAAYFCASSLSDNTNTEAFFGQGTRLTVV.

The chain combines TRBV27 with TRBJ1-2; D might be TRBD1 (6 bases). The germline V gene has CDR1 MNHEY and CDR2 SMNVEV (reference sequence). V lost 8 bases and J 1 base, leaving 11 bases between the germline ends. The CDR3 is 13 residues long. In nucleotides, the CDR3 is TGTGCCAGCGGACAGCGAAATAACTATGGCTACACCTTC. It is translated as CASGQRNNYGYTF.

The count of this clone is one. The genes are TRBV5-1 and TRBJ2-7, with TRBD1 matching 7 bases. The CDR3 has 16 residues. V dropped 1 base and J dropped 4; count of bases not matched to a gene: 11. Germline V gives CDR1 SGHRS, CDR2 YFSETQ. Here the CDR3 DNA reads TGCGCCAGCAGCTTGCACCCCGGGACAGCGGATTACGAGCAGTACTTC. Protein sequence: CASSLHPGTADYEQYF.

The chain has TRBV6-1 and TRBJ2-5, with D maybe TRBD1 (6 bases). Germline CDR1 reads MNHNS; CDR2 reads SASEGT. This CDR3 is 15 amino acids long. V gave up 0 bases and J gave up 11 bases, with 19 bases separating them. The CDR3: CASSEASGTTYEQYF. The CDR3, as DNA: TGTGCCAGCAGTGAAGCGTCCGGGACAACCTACGAACAGTACTTC.

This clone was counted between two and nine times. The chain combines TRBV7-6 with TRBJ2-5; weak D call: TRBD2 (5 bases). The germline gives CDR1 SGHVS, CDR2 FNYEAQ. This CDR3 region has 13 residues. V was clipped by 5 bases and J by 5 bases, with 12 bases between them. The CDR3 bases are TGTGCCAGCAGCAGCCCCGGGGAGGAGACCCAGTACTTC. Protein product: CASSSPGEETQYF. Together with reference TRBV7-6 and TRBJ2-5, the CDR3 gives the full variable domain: GAGVSQSPRYKVTKRGQDVALRCDPISGHVSLYWYRQALGQGPEFLTYFNYEAQQDKSGLPNDRFSAERPEGSISTLTIQRTEQRDSAMYRCASSSPGEETQYFGPGTRLLVL.

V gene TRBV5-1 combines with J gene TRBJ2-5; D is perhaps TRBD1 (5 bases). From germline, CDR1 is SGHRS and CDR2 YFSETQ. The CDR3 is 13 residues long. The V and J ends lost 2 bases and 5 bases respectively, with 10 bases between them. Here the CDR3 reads CASSLQERETQYF. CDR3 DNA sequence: TGCGCCAGCAGCTTACAGGAACGGGAGACCCAGTACTTC.

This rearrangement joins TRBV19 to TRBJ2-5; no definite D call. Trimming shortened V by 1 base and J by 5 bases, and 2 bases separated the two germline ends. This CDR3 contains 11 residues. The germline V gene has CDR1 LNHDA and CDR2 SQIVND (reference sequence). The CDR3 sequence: CASSIAETQYF. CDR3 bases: TGTGCCAGTAGTATAGCGGAGACCCAGTACTTC.

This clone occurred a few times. CDR3 bases: TGTGCCAGCAGCTTAGCGTGGGGACAGGACTACGAGCAGTACTTC. The encoded protein is CASSLAWGQDYEQYF. V gene TRBV7-2 combines with J gene TRBJ2-7, with TRBD1 matching 8 bases. The CDR3 extends over 15 amino acids. Germline CDR1 reads SGHTA; CDR2 reads FQGNSA. The junction had 4 bases not matched to a gene; V was cut back by 0 bases and J by 3 bases.

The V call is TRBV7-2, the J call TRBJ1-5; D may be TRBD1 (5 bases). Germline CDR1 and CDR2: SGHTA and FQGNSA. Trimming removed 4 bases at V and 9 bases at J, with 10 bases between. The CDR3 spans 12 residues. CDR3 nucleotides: TGTGCCAGCAGCTGGGGCTACGGGCCCCAGCATTTT. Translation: CASSWGYGPQHF.

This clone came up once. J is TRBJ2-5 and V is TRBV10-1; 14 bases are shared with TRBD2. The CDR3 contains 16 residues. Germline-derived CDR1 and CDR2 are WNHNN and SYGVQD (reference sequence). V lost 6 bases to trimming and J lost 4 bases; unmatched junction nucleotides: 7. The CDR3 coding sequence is TGCGCCAGCAGCCATGGGACTAGCGGGGGTGGAGAGACCCAGTACTTC. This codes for CASSHGTSGGGETQYF.

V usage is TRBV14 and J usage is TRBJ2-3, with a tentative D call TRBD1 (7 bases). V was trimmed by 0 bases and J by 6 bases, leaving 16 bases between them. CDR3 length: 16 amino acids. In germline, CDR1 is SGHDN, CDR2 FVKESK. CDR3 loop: CASSQDSGQVLDTQYF. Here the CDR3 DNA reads TGTGCCAGCAGCCAAGATAGCGGACAGGTGCTGGATACGCAGTATTTT.

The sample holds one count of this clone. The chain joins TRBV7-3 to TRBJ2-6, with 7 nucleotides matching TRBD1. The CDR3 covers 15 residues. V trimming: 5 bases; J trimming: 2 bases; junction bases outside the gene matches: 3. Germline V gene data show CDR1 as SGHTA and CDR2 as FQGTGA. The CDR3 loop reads CASSNTGAGANVLTF. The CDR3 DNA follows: TGTGCCAGCAGCAATACAGGGGCTGGGGCCAACGTCCTGACTTTC.

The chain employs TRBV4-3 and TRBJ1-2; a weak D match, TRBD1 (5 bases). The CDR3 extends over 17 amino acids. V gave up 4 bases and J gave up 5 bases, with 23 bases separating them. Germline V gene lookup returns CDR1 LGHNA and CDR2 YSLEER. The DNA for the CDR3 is TGCGCCAGCAGCCGCCTTCCCTCTTCCGGGACTCCGTATGGCTACACCTTC. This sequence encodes CASSRLPSSGTPYGYTF.

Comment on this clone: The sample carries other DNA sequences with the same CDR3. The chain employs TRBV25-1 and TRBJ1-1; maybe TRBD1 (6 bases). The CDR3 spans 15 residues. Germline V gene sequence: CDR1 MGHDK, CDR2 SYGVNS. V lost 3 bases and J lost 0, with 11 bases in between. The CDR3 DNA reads TGTGCCAGCAGTGATGATACAGGGATGAACACTGAAGCTTTCTTT. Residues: CASSDDTGMNTEAFF.

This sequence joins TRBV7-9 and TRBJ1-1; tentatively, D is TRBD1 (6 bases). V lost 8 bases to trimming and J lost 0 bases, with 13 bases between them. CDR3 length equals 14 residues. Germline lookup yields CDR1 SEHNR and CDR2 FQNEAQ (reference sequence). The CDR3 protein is CASRGTFLNTEAFF. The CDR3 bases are TGTGCCAGCCGAGGGACATTTCTGAACACTGAAGCTTTCTTT.

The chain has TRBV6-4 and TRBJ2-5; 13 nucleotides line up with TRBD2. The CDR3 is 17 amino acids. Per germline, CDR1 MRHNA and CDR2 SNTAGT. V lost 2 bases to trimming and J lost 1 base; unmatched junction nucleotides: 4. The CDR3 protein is CASSDLGLAGCQETQYF. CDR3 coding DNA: TGTGCCAGCAGTGACCTGGGACTAGCGGGGTGCCAAGAGACCCAGTACTTC.

The CDR3 nucleotides are TGTGCCAGTAGTATAAAGGGACAGGGCCCAAGACGTGGCTACACCTTC. This codes for CASSIKGQGPRRGYTF. The chain joins TRBV19 to TRBJ1-2; 9 bases line up with TRBD1. This CDR3 spans 16 amino acids. Trimming took 2 bases from V and 7 from J; bases not matched to a gene: 11. CDR1 and CDR2 (germline): LNHDA, SQIVND (reference sequence).

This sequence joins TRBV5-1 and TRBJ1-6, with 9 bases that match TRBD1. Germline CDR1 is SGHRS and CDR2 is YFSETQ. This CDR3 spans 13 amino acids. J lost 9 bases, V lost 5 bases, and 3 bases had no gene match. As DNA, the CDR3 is TGCGCCAGCAGGGACAGGGGAGGTTCACCCCTCCACTTT. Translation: CASRDRGGSPLHF.

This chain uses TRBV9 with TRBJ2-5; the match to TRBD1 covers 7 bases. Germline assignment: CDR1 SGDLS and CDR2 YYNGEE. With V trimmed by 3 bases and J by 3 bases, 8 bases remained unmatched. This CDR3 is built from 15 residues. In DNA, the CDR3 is TGTGCCAGCAGCGCGACGACAGGGTCGAAAGAGACCCAGTACTTC. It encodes CASSATTGSKETQYF.

In DNA form, the CDR3 reads TGTGCCAGCAGCATTACTAGCGACACAGATACGCAGTATTTT. Amino acid sequence: CASSITSDTDTQYF. J is TRBJ2-3 and V is TRBV5-4, with 7 nucleotides matching TRBD2. The CDR3 has 14 residues. The V gene's germline CDR1 is SGHNT and CDR2 YYREEE (reference sequence). The J segment lost 2 bases and the V segment lost 4 bases, leaving 4 bases of the junction unmatched.

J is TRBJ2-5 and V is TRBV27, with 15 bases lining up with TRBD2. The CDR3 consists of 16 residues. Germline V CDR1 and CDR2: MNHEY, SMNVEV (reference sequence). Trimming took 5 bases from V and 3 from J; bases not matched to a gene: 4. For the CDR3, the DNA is TGTGCCAGCAGTCCTGGACTAGCGGGGGGGGAAGAGACCCAGTACTTC. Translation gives CASSPGLAGGEETQYF.

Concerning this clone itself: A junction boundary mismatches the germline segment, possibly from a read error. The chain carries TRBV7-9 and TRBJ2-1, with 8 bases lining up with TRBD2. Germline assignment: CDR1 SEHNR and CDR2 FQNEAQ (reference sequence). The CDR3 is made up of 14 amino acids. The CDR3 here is CATRVGLGYHEQFF. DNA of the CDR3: TGTGCCACCCGGGTGGGACTAGGCTACCATGAGCAGTTCTTC.

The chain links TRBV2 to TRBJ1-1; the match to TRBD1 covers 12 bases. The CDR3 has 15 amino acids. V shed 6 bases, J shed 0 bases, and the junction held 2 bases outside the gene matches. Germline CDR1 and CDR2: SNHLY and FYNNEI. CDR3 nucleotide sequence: TGTGCCAGCAGGGGGACAGGGGGCCTGAACACTGAAGCTTTCTTT. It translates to CASRGTGGLNTEAFF.

The CDR3 sequence is CASSFSGKDPYEQYF. The CDR3 DNA follows: TGTGCCAGCAGTTTTTCGGGGAAGGACCCCTACGAGCAGTACTTC. V is TRBV27 and J is TRBJ2-7, with a weak D call TRBD2 (5 bases). The germline gives CDR1 MNHEY, CDR2 SMNVEV (reference sequence). V was pared by 3 bases and J by 2 bases, with 14 bases between. This CDR3 spans 15 amino acids.

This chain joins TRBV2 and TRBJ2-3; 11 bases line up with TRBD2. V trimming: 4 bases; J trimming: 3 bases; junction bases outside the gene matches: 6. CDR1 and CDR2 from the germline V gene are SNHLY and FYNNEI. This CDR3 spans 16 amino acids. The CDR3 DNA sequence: TGTGCCAGCAGTGGGGGTGTAGCGGGGGGGACAGATACGCAGTATTTT. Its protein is CASSGGVAGGTDTQYF. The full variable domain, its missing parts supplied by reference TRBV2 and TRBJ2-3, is EPEVTQTPSHQVTQMGQEVILRCVPISNHLYFYWYRQILGQKVEFLVSFYNNEISEKSEIFDDQFSVERPDGSNFTLKIRSTKLEDSAMYFCASSGGVAGGTDTQYFGPGTRLTVL.

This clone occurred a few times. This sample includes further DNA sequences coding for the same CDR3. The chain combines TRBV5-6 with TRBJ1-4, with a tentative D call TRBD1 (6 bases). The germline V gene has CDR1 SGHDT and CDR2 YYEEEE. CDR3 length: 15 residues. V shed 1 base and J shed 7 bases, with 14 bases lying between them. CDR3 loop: CASSLTRGAGEKLFF. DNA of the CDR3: TGTGCCAGCAGCTTGACCAGGGGAGCTGGTGAAAAACTGTTTTTT.

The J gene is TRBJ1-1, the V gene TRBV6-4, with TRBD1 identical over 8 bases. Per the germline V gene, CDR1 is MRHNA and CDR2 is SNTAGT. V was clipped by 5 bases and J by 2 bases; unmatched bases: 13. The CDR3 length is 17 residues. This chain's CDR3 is CASSSEDRGLSNTEAFF. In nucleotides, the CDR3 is TGTGCCAGCAGTTCCGAAGACAGGGGCCTCAGCAACACTGAAGCTTTCTTT.

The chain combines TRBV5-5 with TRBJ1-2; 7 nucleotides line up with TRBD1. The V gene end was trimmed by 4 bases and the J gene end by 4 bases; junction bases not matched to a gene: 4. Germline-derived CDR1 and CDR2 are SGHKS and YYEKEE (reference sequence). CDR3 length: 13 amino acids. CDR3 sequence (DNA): TGTGCCAGCAGCATTGACAGGGCCTATGGCTACACCTTC. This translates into CASSIDRAYGYTF.

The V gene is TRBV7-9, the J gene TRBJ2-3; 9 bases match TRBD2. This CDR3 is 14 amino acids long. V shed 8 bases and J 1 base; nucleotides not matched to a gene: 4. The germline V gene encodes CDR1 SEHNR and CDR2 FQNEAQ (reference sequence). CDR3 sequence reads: CASVRLAGTDTQYF. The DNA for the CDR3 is TGTGCCAGCGTCCGACTAGCGGGCACAGATACGCAGTATTTT.